This entry features one T cell receptor (beta chain) sequence. No cognate antigen has been identified for it. Base qualities are missing; no much larger clone stands one base away. From cysteine to phenylalanine, the CDR3 is 13 amino acids long. Only the CDR3 portion is preserved as DNA: 39 bases, with reading frame beginning at the first base. V gives up 5 bases and J gives up 7 bases, and the segment between their germline ends measures 12 bases. The germline V gene (reference sequence) specifies SEHNR as CDR1 and FQNEAQ as CDR2. The data were taken from a study of T cell changes during pregnancy in multiple sclerosis (dated by TCRdb to between 2017 and 2020). At the level of the whole study: The study looked at changes in the T cell repertoire across pregnancy in women with multiple sclerosis.

Receptor libraries were prepared by the immunoSEQ multiplex PCR assay. Entries here come from immuneACCESS through TCRdb and include only in-frame sequences with V and J called. Some clones fail to appear in such tables; in the studies checked, an unresolved V gene covers under half of the shortfall, and the cause of the remainder is unknown. In all, the sample holds under 70,000 clones, and approximately 91% of those were seen once. The ten largest make up approximately 1.2% of the sample. The source was peripheral blood, collected in the second trimester of pregnancy. This sequence originates from a female donor with multiple sclerosis, enrolled in a pregnancy study. The chain links TRBV7-9 with TRBJ1-5; no confident D gene assignment can be made. CDR3 loop: CASSPGGRQPQHF. The bases read TGTGCCAGCAGCCCGGGAGGCAGGCAGCCCCAGCATTTT. The reference TRBV7-9 and TRBJ1-5 proteins fill in what lies around the CDR3, so the full variable domain reads DTGVSQNPRHKITKRGQNVTFRCDPISEHNRLYWYRQTLGQGPEFLTYFQNEAQLEKSRLLSDRFSAERPKGSFSTLEIQRTEQGDSAMYLCASSPGGRQPQHFGDGTRLSIL.